One and the same sample provided the 22 T cell receptor beta chains below, sequenced in a study of TIL therapy for anti-PD-1-resistant metastatic lung cancer. The time point denotes: pre-treatment sample, taken before nivolumab and TIL therapy. Sequencing used immunoSEQ v3. Assay: immunoSEQ multiplex PCR; the TCRdb copy retains only in-frame clones and omits some. The sample records tens of thousands of clones, under 75% being singletons. The sequencing used blood, collected at baseline. These receptors all come from a person between 25 and 79 years old with non-small cell lung cancer.

In this sample, this clone turned up once. The V gene is TRBV2, the J gene TRBJ2-3; the D is unclear. Germline loops: CDR1 SNHLY, CDR2 FYNNEI. The CDR3 covers 14 residues. Trimming removed 3 bases from V and 2 bases from J, with 9 bases in between. CDR3 in DNA: TGTGCCAGCAGTGACCGGTCGGCCACAGATACGCAGTATTTT. This translates into CASSDRSATDTQYF.

The V call is TRBV27, the J call TRBJ1-1, with 9 bases fitting TRBD1. The CDR3 length is 14 residues. The germline CDR1 and CDR2 sequences are MNHEY and SMNVEV (reference sequence). V lost 5 bases, J lost 6 bases, and 7 bases stayed unmatched. The CDR3: CASSQGQGVAEAFF. CDR3 in DNA: TGTGCCAGCAGTCAGGGACAGGGTGTGGCTGAAGCTTTCTTT.

The chain joins TRBV6-1 to TRBJ2-7; no firm D call. The CDR3 spans 14 residues. The V end lost 4 bases, the J end lost 5 bases, and 15 bases lay between the germline ends. Germline loops: CDR1 MNHNS, CDR2 SASEGT. This CDR3 is CASSVRQPGHEQYF. For the CDR3, the DNA is TGTGCCAGCAGTGTTAGGCAGCCCGGCCACGAGCAGTACTTC.

CDR3 protein: CASSEGTTNYGYTF. The CDR3 coding sequence is TGTGCCAGCAGTGAAGGGACAACTAACTATGGCTACACCTTC. The rearrangement links TRBV6-1 to TRBJ1-2; D is possibly TRBD1 (5 bases). Germline V gene sequence: CDR1 MNHNS, CDR2 SASEGT. Trimming removed 1 base at V and 0 bases at J, with 6 bases between. CDR3 length: 14 amino acids.

This chain uses TRBV7-8 with TRBJ2-3; 12 bases line up with TRBD2. The CDR3 has 16 residues. With 0 bases clipped from V and 3 bases from J, the junction kept 1 base outside the gene matches. Germline V lookup: CDR1 SGHVS, CDR2 FQNEAQ. The CDR3 bases are TGTGCCAGCAGCTTAGCACTAGCGGGGGGAACAGATACGCAGTATTTT. Protein sequence: CASSLALAGGTDTQYF.

This chain uses TRBV7-9 with TRBJ2-7; D gene ambiguous. The CDR3 has 15 amino acids. Deletions cut 1 base from V and 3 bases from J, with 13 bases between. Germline V gene lookup returns CDR1 SEHNR and CDR2 FQNEAQ (reference sequence). This CDR3 is CASSLEGGFGYEQYF. CDR3 in DNA: TGTGCCAGCAGCTTAGAGGGTGGATTTGGCTACGAGCAGTACTTC.

V gene TRBV5-4 combines with J gene TRBJ1-1, with no clear D. V gave up 0 bases and J gave up 5 bases, with 11 bases separating them. In germline, CDR1 is SGHNT, CDR2 YYREEE (reference sequence). The length of the CDR3 is 14 residues. Here the CDR3 DNA reads TGTGCCAGCAGCTTGGAACAGATGGGTACTGAAGCTTTCTTT. Translating gives CASSLEQMGTEAFF.

The chain has TRBV15 and TRBJ1-4; unclear D gene. The germline V and J ends were trimmed by 0 bases and 6 bases, with 14 bases remaining between them. Germline V gene data show CDR1 as LNHNV and CDR2 as YYDKDF (reference sequence). There are 16 residues in the CDR3. CDR3 nucleotides: TGTGCCACCAGCAGAGATATGGGCGGAGGTGATGAAAAACTGTTTTTT. It codes for CATSRDMGGGDEKLFF. The complete variable domain, with remaining parts taken from reference TRBV15 and TRBJ1-4, reads DAMVIQNPRYQVTQFGKPVTLSCSQTLNHNVMYWYQQKSSQAPKLLFHYYDKDFNNEADTPDNFQSRRPNTSFCFLDIRSPGLGDTAMYLCATSRDMGGGDEKLFFGSGTQLSVL.

The CDR3, as DNA: TGTGCCAGCAGTGCGAACCAGGGGGCTATCTATGGCTACACCTTC. It is translated as CASSANQGAIYGYTF. J is TRBJ1-2 and V is TRBV25-1, with TRBD1 matching 8 bases. V lost 4 bases to trimming and J lost 4 bases; unmatched junction nucleotides: 8. This CDR3 spans 15 amino acids. CDR1 and CDR2 (germline): MGHDK, SYGVNS.

The CDR3 loop is CASKLAGGSPYEQYF. The CDR3 region has the DNA TGTGCCAGTAAGCTAGCGGGGGGATCCCCCTACGAGCAGTACTTC. This sequence joins TRBV19 and TRBJ2-7; 11 bases line up with TRBD2. Germline V lookup: CDR1 LNHDA, CDR2 SQIVND (reference sequence). This CDR3 spans 15 amino acids. J was trimmed by 2 bases and V by 7 bases; bases with no gene match: 7. Full variable domain (remainder filled in from reference TRBV19 and TRBJ2-7): DGGITQSPKYLFRKEGQNVTLSCEQNLNHDAMYWYRQDPGQGLRLIYYSQIVNDFQKGDIAEGYSVSREKKESFPLTVTSAQKNPTAFYLCASKLAGGSPYEQYFGPGTRLTVT.

The chain carries TRBV6-5 and TRBJ1-2; 7 nucleotides match TRBD1. The CDR3 consists of 13 residues. Unmatched junction bases numbered 5, after V lost 5 bases and J lost 5 bases. Germline loops: CDR1 MNHEY, CDR2 SVGAGI. CDR3 residues: CASSQRGRYGYTF. The CDR3 region has the DNA TGTGCCAGCAGTCAGAGGGGGCGGTATGGCTACACCTTC.

V gene TRBV6-5 combines with J gene TRBJ1-2, with TRBD1 identical over 7 bases. V dropped 2 bases and J dropped 8; count of bases not matched to a gene: 8. The CDR3 extends over 14 amino acids. The germline V gene has CDR1 MNHEY and CDR2 SVGAGI. The CDR3 reads CASSYGDRLAGYTF. CDR3 sequence (DNA): TGTGCCAGCAGTTACGGGGACAGACTGGCCGGCTACACCTTC.

The gene calls are TRBV4-2 and TRBJ2-3; D is unresolved. V gave up 0 bases and J gave up 2 bases, with 12 bases separating them. Germline CDR1 LGHNA, CDR2 YNFKEQ. This CDR3 contains 16 residues. CDR3 loop: CASSQDPFPPTDTQYF. The CDR3 region has the DNA TGTGCCAGCAGCCAAGATCCCTTTCCCCCCACAGATACGCAGTATTTT.

This clone was recorded a few times. This chain joins TRBV28 and TRBJ1-2, with D unclear. From germline, CDR1 is MDHEN and CDR2 SYDVKM. The CDR3 loop spans 14 amino acids. Trimming stripped 4 bases from V and 0 bases from J, with 9 bases between. In DNA, the CDR3 is TGTGCCAGCAGTTCCGGGAGGGCTAACTATGGCTACACCTTC. Encoded protein: CASSSGRANYGYTF.

The chain has TRBV6-6 and TRBJ2-1, with D possibly matching TRBD2 (6 bases). Trimming cost V 7 bases and J 9 bases, with 13 bases left between them. The CDR3 is 12 residues long. Germline loops: CDR1 MNHNY, CDR2 SVGAGI (reference sequence). Here the CDR3 DNA reads TGTGCCAGCAATCGACTAGACACTGAGCAGTTCTTC. This codes for CASNRLDTEQFF.

This sequence joins TRBV7-3 and TRBJ2-2; no reliable D call. CDR1 is SGHTA, CDR2 FQGTGA, per germline. V was clipped by 5 bases and J by 3 bases, with 13 bases between them. There are 15 residues in the CDR3. CDR3 coding DNA: TGTGCCAGCAGCCCCTACGACCCTGACACCGGGGAGCTGTTTTTT. Encoded protein: CASSPYDPDTGELFF.

This clone showed up just a few times. This chain joins TRBV4-2 and TRBJ1-6; D is unresolved. V lost 4 bases to trimming and J lost 10 bases, with 11 bases between them. There are 13 residues in the CDR3. Per germline, CDR1 LGHNA and CDR2 YNFKEQ. The CDR3 region is CASSLTRESPLHF. DNA for the CDR3: TGTGCCAGCAGCCTAACAAGGGAGTCACCCCTCCACTTT.

The J gene is TRBJ1-2, the V gene TRBV19; 10 nucleotides line up with TRBD1. The CDR3 has 16 residues. V dropped 3 bases and J dropped 3; count of bases not matched to a gene: 7. Germline loops: CDR1 LNHDA, CDR2 SQIVND (reference sequence). This CDR3 reads CASSISTGGWYYGYTF. Written as DNA, the CDR3 is TGTGCCAGTAGTATCTCGACAGGGGGCTGGTACTATGGCTACACCTTC.

This clone was counted once. The chain uses TRBV9 and TRBJ2-1; unclear D gene. Trimming cost V 0 bases and J 3 bases, with 7 bases left between them. This CDR3 contains 14 residues. The germline V gene encodes CDR1 SGDLS and CDR2 YYNGEE. The CDR3 protein is CASSVGSGYNEQFF. CDR3 nucleotide sequence: TGTGCCAGCAGCGTAGGTTCAGGCTACAATGAGCAGTTCTTC.

This clone was seen a handful of times. The chain combines TRBV4-1 with TRBJ2-5; D is ambiguous. Germline V gene sequence: CDR1 MGHRA, CDR2 YSYEKL. The CDR3 is 13 residues long. The V end was cut by 4 bases, the J end by 5 bases, with 11 bases between. CDR3 in amino acids: CASSRLVGETQYF. As DNA, the CDR3 is TGCGCCAGCAGCCGCTTGGTTGGCGAGACCCAGTACTTC.

The chain couples TRBV5-1 to TRBJ2-5; D call uncertain. The CDR3 is made up of 13 amino acids. CDR1 is SGHRS and CDR2 is YFSETQ in the germline V gene. V was cut by 0 bases and J by 5 bases, with 8 bases left in between. The CDR3: CASSLEGQETQYF. The CDR3 coding sequence is TGCGCCAGCAGCTTGGAGGGTCAGGAGACCCAGTACTTC. The whole variable domain, remainder taken from reference TRBV5-1 and TRBJ2-5, is KAGVTQTPRYLIKTRGQQVTLSCSPISGHRSVSWYQQTPGQGLQFLFEYFSETQRNKGNFPGRFSGRQFSNSRSEMNVSTLELGDSALYLCASSLEGQETQYFGPGTRLLVL.

The genes are TRBV6-5 and TRBJ1-2, with D possibly TRBD1 on 5 matching bases. Trimming stripped 8 bases from V and 5 bases from J, with 15 bases between. CDR3 length: 13 amino acids. Germline-derived CDR1 and CDR2 are MNHEY and SVGAGI. CDR3 amino acids: CASGPGTAYGYTF. The CDR3 nucleotides are TGTGCCAGCGGACCTGGGACGGCTTATGGCTACACCTTC.